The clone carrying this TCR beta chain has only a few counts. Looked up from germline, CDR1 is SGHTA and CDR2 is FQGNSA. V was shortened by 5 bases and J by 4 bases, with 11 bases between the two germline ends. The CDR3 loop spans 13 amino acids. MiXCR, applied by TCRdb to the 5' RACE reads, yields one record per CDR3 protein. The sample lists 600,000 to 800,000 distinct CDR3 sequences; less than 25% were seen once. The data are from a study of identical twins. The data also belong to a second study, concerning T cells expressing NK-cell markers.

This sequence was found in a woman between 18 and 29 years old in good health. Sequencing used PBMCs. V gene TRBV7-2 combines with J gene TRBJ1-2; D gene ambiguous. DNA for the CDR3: TGTGCCAGCAGCGAAGGAGGGATCTATGGCTACACCTTC. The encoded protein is CASSEGGIYGYTF.